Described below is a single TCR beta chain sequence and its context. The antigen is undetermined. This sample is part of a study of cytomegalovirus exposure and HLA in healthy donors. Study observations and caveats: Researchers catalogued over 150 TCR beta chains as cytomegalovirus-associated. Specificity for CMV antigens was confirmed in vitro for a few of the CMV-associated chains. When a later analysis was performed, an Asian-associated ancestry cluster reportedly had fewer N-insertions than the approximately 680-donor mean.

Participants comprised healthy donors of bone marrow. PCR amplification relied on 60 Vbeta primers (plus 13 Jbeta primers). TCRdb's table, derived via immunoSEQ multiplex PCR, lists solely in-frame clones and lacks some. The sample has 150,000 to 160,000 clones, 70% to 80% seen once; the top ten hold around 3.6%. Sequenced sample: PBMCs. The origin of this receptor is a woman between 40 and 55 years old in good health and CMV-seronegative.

This CDR3 reads CASSPEGRGDEKLFF. CDR3 in DNA: TGCGCCAGCAGCCCCGAAGGCAGGGGTGATGAAAAACTGTTTTTT. The chain employs TRBV5-1 and TRBJ1-4; perhaps TRBD1 as D (6 bases). This CDR3 spans 15 amino acids. V was pared by 4 bases and J by 6 bases, with 16 bases between. Looked up from germline, CDR1 is SGHRS and CDR2 is YFSETQ.